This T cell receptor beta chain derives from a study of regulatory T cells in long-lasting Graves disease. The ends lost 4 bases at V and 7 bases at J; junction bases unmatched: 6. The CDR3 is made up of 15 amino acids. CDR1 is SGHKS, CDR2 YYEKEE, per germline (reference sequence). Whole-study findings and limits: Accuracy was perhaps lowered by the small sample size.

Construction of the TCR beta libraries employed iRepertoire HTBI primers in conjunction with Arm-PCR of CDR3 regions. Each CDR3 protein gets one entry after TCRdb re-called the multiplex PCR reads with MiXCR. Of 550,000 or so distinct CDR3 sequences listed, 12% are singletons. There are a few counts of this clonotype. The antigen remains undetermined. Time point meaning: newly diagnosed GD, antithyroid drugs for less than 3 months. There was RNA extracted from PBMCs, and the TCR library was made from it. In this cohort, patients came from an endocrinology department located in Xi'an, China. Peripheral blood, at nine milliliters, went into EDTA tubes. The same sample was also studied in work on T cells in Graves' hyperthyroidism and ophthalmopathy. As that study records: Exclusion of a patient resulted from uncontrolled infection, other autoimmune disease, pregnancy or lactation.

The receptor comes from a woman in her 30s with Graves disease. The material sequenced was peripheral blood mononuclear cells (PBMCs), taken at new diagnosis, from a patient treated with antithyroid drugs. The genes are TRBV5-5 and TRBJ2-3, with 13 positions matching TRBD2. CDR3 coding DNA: TGTGCCAGCAGCATACTAGCGGGAGGGAGCAATACGCAGTATTTT. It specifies CASSILAGGSNTQYF. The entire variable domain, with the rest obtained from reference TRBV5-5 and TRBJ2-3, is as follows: DAGVTQSPTHLIKTRGQQVTLRCSPISGHKSVSWYQQVLGQGPQFIFQYYEKEERGRGNFPDRFSARQFPNYSSELNVNALLLGDSALYLCASSILAGGSNTQYFGPGTRLTVL.